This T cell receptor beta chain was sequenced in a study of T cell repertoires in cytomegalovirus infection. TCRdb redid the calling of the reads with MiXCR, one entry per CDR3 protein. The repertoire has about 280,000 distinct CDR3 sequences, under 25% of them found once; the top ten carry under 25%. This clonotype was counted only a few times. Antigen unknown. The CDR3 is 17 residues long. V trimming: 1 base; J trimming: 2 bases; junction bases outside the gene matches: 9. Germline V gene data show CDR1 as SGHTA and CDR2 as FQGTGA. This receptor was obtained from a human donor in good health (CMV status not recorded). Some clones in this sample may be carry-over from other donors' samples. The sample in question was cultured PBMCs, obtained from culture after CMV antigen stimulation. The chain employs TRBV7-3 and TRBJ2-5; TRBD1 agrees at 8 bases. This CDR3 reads CASSLNDRGAQQETQYF. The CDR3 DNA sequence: TGTGCCAGCAGCTTAAACGACAGGGGAGCCCAACAAGAGACCCAGTACTTC.